This TCR beta chain was identified during a study of blood T cell repertoires in COVID-19. The CDR3 totals 14 residues. The germline gives CDR1 KGHDR, CDR2 SFDVKD. Deletions cut 3 bases from V and 6 bases from J, with 12 bases between. This clone was seen once. Only in-frame clones appear in the TCRdb table, and some are missing; sequencing was by immunoSEQ multiplex PCR. The table has 95,000 to 150,000 clones, around 77% seen once; the top ten hold over 6.5%. The clonotype was recovered from a human donor in a cohort sampled during active COVID-19. The V gene is TRBV24-1, the J gene TRBJ2-3, with D maybe TRBD2 (7 bases). The sequencing input was peripheral blood. CDR3 amino acids: CATSDRGAPDTQYF. CDR3 bases: TGTGCCACCAGTGATCGGGGGGCTCCCGATACGCAGTATTTT.